This T cell receptor beta chain was observed in a study of radiation and T cells in renal cell carcinoma. Overall study: Nephrectomy followed 15 Gy stereotactic body radiation by 4 weeks. Study conclusions and caveats: Without pretreatment biopsies, baseline tumor clonotype presence was undetermined. Top tumor clonotypes rose in blood 2 weeks post-radiation, then contracted.

Clones were read by immunoSEQ multiplex PCR, and TCRdb kept only the in-frame ones, dropping some. This table has about 140,000 clones, 70% to 90% appearing once. On this clone itself: Its antigen is currently unknown.

Time point defined: baseline pretreatment blood. Indicated treatment: 15 Gy SBRT to primary tumor, nephrectomy 4 weeks later. Blood was sampled at baseline, 2 weeks and 4 weeks after SBRT. The sequence was collected from a woman aged 50 to 60 with renal cell carcinoma. Sequencing was performed on blood, taken from a patient whose treatment included radiotherapy and nephrectomy.

In DNA form, the CDR3 reads TGTGCCAGTAGTATCACGGGTAATGAAAAACTGTTTTTT. Translated: CASSITGNEKLFF. The rearrangement joins TRBV19 to TRBJ1-4; D gene uncertain. The V end lost 3 bases, the J end lost 4 bases, and 6 bases lay between the germline ends. CDR3 length equals 13 residues. Germline loops: CDR1 LNHDA, CDR2 SQIVND (reference sequence).